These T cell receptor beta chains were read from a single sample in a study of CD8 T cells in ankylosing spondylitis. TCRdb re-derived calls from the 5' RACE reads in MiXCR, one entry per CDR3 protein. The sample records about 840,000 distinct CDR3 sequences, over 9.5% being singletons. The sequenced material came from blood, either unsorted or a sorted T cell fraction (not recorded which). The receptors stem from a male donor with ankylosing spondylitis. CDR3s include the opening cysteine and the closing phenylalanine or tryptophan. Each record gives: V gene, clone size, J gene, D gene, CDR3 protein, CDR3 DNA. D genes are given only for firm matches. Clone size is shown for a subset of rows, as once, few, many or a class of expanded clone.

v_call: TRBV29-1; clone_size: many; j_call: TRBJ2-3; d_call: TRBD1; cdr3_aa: CSVLRQGKPDTQYF; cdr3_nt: TGCAGCGTCCTAAGACAGGGGAAGCCAGATACGCAGTATTTT
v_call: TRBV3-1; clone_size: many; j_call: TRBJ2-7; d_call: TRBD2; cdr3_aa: CASSQDPPHFGRAANEQYF; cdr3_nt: TGTGCCAGCAGCCAAGATCCCCCCCACTTCGGGAGGGCCGCGAACGAGCAGTACTTC
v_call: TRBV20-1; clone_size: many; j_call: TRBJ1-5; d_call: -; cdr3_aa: CSARAGASQPQHF; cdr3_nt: TGCAGTGCTAGAGCGGGGGCCAGTCAGCCCCAGCATTTT
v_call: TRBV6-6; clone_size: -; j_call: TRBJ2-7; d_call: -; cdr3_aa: CASRPQNYEQYF; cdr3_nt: TGTGCCAGCAGGCCCCAAAACTACGAGCAGTACTTC
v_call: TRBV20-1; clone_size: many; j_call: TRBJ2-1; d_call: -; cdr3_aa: CSARDGGGRYNEQFF; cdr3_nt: TGCAGTGCTAGAGATGGCGGCGGGCGTTACAATGAGCAGTTCTTC
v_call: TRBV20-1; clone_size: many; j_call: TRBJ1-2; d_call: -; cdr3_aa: CSASDRIYGYTF; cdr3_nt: TGCAGTGCTAGCGACAGAATCTATGGCTACACCTTC
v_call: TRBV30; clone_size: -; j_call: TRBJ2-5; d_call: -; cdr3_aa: CAWSVLGGRETQYF; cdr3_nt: TGTGCCTGGAGTGTACTCGGAGGGAGGGAGACCCAGTACTTC
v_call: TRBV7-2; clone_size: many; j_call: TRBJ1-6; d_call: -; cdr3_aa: CASSLVSSYNSPLHF; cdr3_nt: TGTGCCAGCAGCTTGGTGAGCTCCTATAATTCACCCCTCCACTTT
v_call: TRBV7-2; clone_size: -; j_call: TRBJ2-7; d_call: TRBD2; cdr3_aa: CASSLVAGGYYEQYF; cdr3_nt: TGTGCCAGCAGCTTAGTGGCGGGAGGGTATTACGAGCAGTACTTC
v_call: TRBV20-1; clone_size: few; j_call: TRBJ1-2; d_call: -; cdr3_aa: CSAPTDRRNNFNYGYTF; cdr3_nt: TGCAGTGCTCCAACCGACCGACGGAACAACTTTAACTATGGCTACACCTTC
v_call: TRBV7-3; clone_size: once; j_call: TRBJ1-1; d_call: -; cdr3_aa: CASTEGTGHTEAFF; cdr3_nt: TGTGCCAGCACCGAGGGGACCGGACACACTGAAGCTTTCTTT
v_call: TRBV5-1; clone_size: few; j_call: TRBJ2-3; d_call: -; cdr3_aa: CASCQVQYF; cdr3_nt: TGCGCCAGCTGTCAAGTCCAGTATTTT
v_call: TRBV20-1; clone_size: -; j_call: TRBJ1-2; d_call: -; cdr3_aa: CSARVVWGYGYTF; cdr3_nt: TGCAGTGCTAGAGTGGTATGGGGCTATGGCTACACCTTC
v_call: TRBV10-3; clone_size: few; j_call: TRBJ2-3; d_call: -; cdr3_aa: CATGRADTQYF; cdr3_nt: TGTGCCACGGGCCGCGCAGATACGCAGTATTTT
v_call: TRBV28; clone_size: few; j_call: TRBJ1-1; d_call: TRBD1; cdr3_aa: CASSPGTGGRTEAFF; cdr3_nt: TGTGCCAGCAGTCCAGGGACAGGGGGCCGTACTGAAGCTTTCTTT
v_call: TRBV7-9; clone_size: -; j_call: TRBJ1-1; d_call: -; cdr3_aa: CASSPIQFDSAFF; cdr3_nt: TGTGCCAGCAGCCCCATACAGTTTGATTCAGCTTTCTTT
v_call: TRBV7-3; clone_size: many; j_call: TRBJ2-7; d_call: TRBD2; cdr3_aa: CASSSGLAGSEQYF; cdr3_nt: TGTGCCAGCAGCTCCGGACTAGCGGGGTCCGAGCAGTACTTC
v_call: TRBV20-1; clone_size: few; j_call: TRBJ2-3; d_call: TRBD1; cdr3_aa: CSASDRGSTDTQYF; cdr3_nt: TGCAGTGCTAGCGACAGGGGATCGACAGATACGCAGTATTTT
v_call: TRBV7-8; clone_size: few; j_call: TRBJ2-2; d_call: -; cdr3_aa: CASSLRRVRVDTGELFF; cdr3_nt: TGTGCCAGCAGCTTACGGCGGGTTCGGGTGGACACCGGGGAGCTGTTTTTT
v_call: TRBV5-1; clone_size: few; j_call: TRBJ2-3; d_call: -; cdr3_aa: CASSLVTLTDTQYF; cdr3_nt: TGCGCCAGCAGCTTGGTGACTCTCACAGATACGCAGTATTTT
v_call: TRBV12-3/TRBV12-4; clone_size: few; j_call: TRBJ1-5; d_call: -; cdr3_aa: CASSYRALNQPQHF; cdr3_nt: TGTGCCAGCAGCTACAGGGCCCTCAATCAGCCCCAGCATTTT
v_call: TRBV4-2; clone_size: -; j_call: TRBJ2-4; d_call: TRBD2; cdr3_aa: CASSQEGLEAGGKNIQYF; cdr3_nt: TGTGCCAGCAGCCAAGAGGGCCTAGAAGCGGGGGGCAAAAACATTCAGTACTTC